This is a list of T cell receptor beta chains from one sample in a study of blood T cell repertoires in COVID-19. Profiled with immunoSEQ multiplex PCR; TCRdb holds only in-frame clones, not every one. There are about 39,000 clones in the sample; 85% occur only once, and about 4% lies in the top ten. Sample: peripheral blood. These TCRs come from a man in his fifties or sixties with acute or convalescent COVID-19. Both conserved end residues are part of each CDR3. Fields, in order: clone size, J gene, D gene, V gene, CDR3 DNA, CDR3 protein. D genes are given only for firm matches. Clone size is given for some rows only: seen once, a few or many times, or a class if the clone is expanded.

>NA|TRBJ2-6|NA|TRBV2
TGTGCCAGCAGGGCGGGGACGCGTTTGGTCTCTGGGGCCAACGTCCTGACTTTC
CASRAGTRLVSGANVLTF
>once|TRBJ2-3|NA|TRBV5-1
TGCGCCAGCAGCCTACGCACAGATACGCAGTATTTT
CASSLRTDTQYF
>once|TRBJ2-1|TRBD2|TRBV29-1
TGCAGCGTTGACAGACTAGCGGGAAACGAGCAGTTCTTC
CSVDRLAGNEQFF
>NA|TRBJ1-6|NA|TRBV6-1
TGTGCCAGCAGTGAGGACTTGCTTTCACCCCTCCACTTT
CASSEDLLSPLHF
>NA|TRBJ1-2|TRBD1|TRBV3-1/TRBV3-2
TGTGCCAGCAGTGAGGGCCAAGGGGGCGGCTATGGCTACACCTTC
CASSEGQGGGYGYTF
>few|TRBJ1-5|NA|TRBV6-1
TGTGCCAGCAGTGAGGGGAGGGTCGGGCAGCCCCAGCATTTT
CASSEGRVGQPQHF
>NA|TRBJ2-1|NA|TRBV2
TGTGCCAGCACCACGACAAATGAGCAGTTCTTC
CASTTTNEQFF
>once|TRBJ2-3|TRBD1|TRBV5-5
TGTGCCAGCAGCTCGTCACAGGGGCCTTTTCGGGCAGATACGCAGTATTTT
CASSSSQGPFRADTQYF
>NA|TRBJ2-3|TRBD1|TRBV10-1
TGCGCCAGCAGTGAGACAGACAGGGGAACGCAGTATTTT
CASSETDRGTQYF
>once|TRBJ2-1|TRBD1|TRBV2
TGTGCCAGCAGTCCGAGGGGGCTCTCCTACAATGAGCAGTTCTTC
CASSPRGLSYNEQFF
>NA|TRBJ1-5|TRBD1|TRBV15
TGTGCCACCAGCAGAGATTGGGGACAGGGAGGGGTCAATCAGCCCCAGCATTTT
CATSRDWGQGGVNQPQHF
>NA|TRBJ2-5|TRBD2|TRBV7-2
TGTGCCAGCAGCTTAGCGGCGGCGGGGGGGCCCCAAGAGACCCAGTACTTC
CASSLAAAGGPQETQYF
>once|TRBJ1-6|NA|TRBV4-3
TGCGCCAGCAGCCAAGATCTGGGAGTAGCTAATTCACCCCTCCACTTT
CASSQDLGVANSPLHF
>few|TRBJ2-7|NA|TRBV3-1/TRBV3-2
TGTGCCAGCCGTTCCCGTGGAGGCTTGTCCTACGAGCAGTACTTC
CASRSRGGLSYEQYF
>few|TRBJ2-2|NA|TRBV4-2
TGTGCCAGCAGCCAAGATCTGAGCGGCACCGGGGAGCTGTTTTTT
CASSQDLSGTGELFF
>NA|TRBJ1-5|NA|TRBV2
TGTGCCAGCAGTGAAAATAGGGTCGCAGGGCAGCCCCAGCATTTT
CASSENRVAGQPQHF
>NA|TRBJ2-7|NA|TRBV7-8
TGTGCCAGCAGCTTAGTGGGCAGCCGGACAACCCACGAGCAGTACTTC
CASSLVGSRTTHEQYF
>NA|TRBJ2-3|NA|TRBV5-6
TGTGCCAGCAGCCTAATTAGCGGAGCTGGGTCAGATACGCAGTATTTT
CASSLISGAGSDTQYF
>NA|TRBJ1-1|NA|TRBV30
TGTGCCTGGACGGGGGACGGTCCGAACACTGAAGCTTTCTTT
CAWTGDGPNTEAFF
>few|TRBJ1-1|NA|TRBV11-3
TGTGCCAGCACTCCTCCAGGGAATTTGAACACTGAAGCTTTCTTT
CASTPPGNLNTEAFF
>NA|TRBJ1-1|TRBD1|TRBV5-1
TGCGCCAGCAGCGCAACGACAGGGACTGGGGCCACTGAAGCTTTCTTT
CASSATTGTGATEAFF
>NA|TRBJ2-7|TRBD1|TRBV18
TGTGCCAGCTCACCAGGCAGGGGGCCCTACGAGCAGTACTTC
CASSPGRGPYEQYF
>once|TRBJ2-1|TRBD1|TRBV27
TGTGCCAGCAGCCTGGGACAGGGTTGGCACAATGAGCAGTTCTTC
CASSLGQGWHNEQFF
>NA|TRBJ2-1|TRBD2|TRBV11-1
TGTGCCAGCAGCCCTCTAGCGGGGGGGCCCGAGCAGTTCTTC
CASSPLAGGPEQFF
>once|TRBJ1-6|NA|TRBV30
TGTGCCTGGACAGACTCCTATAATTCACCCCTCCACTTT
CAWTDSYNSPLHF
>NA|TRBJ1-4|NA|TRBV6-5
TGTGCCAGCAGTTACTCGATGTACCGCGGTAATGAAAAACTGTTTTTT
CASSYSMYRGNEKLFF
>NA|TRBJ1-2|TRBD1|TRBV6-6
TGTGCCAGCAGTTGGACAGGGGACTATGGCTACACCTTC
CASSWTGDYGYTF
>few|TRBJ1-2|NA|TRBV21-1
TGTGCCAGCAGCAAAGCCGCCGGACAGGGACAGTATGGCTACACCTTC
CASSKAAGQGQYGYTF
>NA|TRBJ1-1|NA|TRBV6-2/TRBV6-3
TGTGCCAGCAGCCTGGGGCGGGGTCAGACTGAAGCTTTCTTT
CASSLGRGQTEAFF
>once|TRBJ2-5|NA|TRBV10-3
TGTGCCATCAGTCTAGGGGGGGCGGAGACCCAGTACTTC
CAISLGGAETQYF
>NA|TRBJ2-7|NA|TRBV2
TGTGCCAGCACGGCGGAAAGTCTTTCGCCCTACGAGCAGTACTTC
CASTAESLSPYEQYF
>NA|TRBJ2-5|NA|TRBV9
TGTGCCAGCAGCACCTCAGCAGGGTTAGCAACCCAAGAGACCCAGTACTTC
CASSTSAGLATQETQYF
>NA|TRBJ2-7|TRBD2|TRBV27
TGTGCCAGCAGTCCCGGGACTAGCGGGAGAAGATACGAGCAGTACTTC
CASSPGTSGRRYEQYF
>once|TRBJ1-2|NA|TRBV19
TGTGCCAGTAGTATCCGGGGGGGGCCGGTCTATGGCTACACCTTC
CASSIRGGPVYGYTF
>NA|TRBJ2-1|NA|TRBV4-1
TGCGCCAGCAGCCAAGTGGACATGGGATTTGTCACCTACAATGAGCAGTTCTTC
CASSQVDMGFVTYNEQFF
>NA|TRBJ2-3|NA|TRBV18
TGTGCCAGCTCACCGCGTGGGGCTCAAGCGGGTACAGATACGCAGTATTTT
CASSPRGAQAGTDTQYF
>NA|TRBJ1-5|NA|TRBV7-2
TGTGCCAGCAGCCGTGACAGCGCATATCAGCCCCAGCATTTT
CASSRDSAYQPQHF
>NA|TRBJ2-3|NA|TRBV9
TGTGCCAGCACCAGGACTAGCACAGATACGCAGTATTTT
CASTRTSTDTQYF
>few|TRBJ1-4|NA|TRBV6-2/TRBV6-3
TGTGCCAGCAGTTACTCCAGGGATTGGGGTGAAAAACTGTTTTTT
CASSYSRDWGEKLFF
>NA|TRBJ2-3|TRBD1|TRBV9
TGTGCCAGCAGCGCGAGGGGGCCTAGCACAGATACGCAGTATTTT
CASSARGPSTDTQYF
>NA|TRBJ2-7|TRBD2|TRBV5-1
TGCGCCAGCAGCTTGGGCTCGGGAGGGCCTATCCACGAGCAGTACTTC
CASSLGSGGPIHEQYF